These T cell receptor beta chains were read from a single sample in a study of blood T cells in healthy people across ages. TCRdb reanalysed the 5' RACE reads using MiXCR and keeps one entry per CDR3 protein. The data contain 800,000 to 900,000 distinct CDR3 sequences, about 62% of them singletons. Sequencing input: blood. The receptors derive from a man under 40 in good health. Each CDR3 is given without its conserved first and last residue. A D gene is named only where the DNA matches it firmly. Size values are once, few and many counts, or a class for expanded clones, and some rows have none.

V	size	D	CDR3
TRBV29-1	-	-	SVEDQHLWY
TRBV11-2	-	TRBD1	ASTGQGTYEQY
TRBV6-6	-	-	ASSYSETDNSPLH
TRBV5-6	many	TRBD1	ASSLARQGVRETQY
TRBV27	-	-	ASSTDLTLYNEQF
TRBV4-2	-	-	ASSQEIIPNSEQF
TRBV11-2	-	TRBD1	ASSLEGTGPYNEQF
TRBV29-1	few	-	SVGVGPYEQY
TRBV20-1	-	TRBD2	SARDHWLAGGHGTQY
TRBV6-2/TRBV6-3	-	TRBD2	ASSHTLGLAGDTQY
TRBV29-1	-	-	SVEEGRGVEQY
TRBV24-1	-	-	ATSDKGRPIGGYT
TRBV10-3	few	TRBD1	AIRRTGVGDEQF
TRBV5-6	-	-	ASSWFVASTNYGYT
TRBV4-3	-	-	ASSQTPGEVGEKLF
TRBV29-1	few	-	SVVSYETQY
TRBV3-1	-	-	ASGQDQEPGNQPQH
TRBV15	-	-	ATSIGALYEQY
TRBV20-1	few	TRBD1	SASGTGGYEQY
TRBV12-3/TRBV12-4	once	-	ASSPNRREKLF
TRBV2	-	TRBD1	ASRDTGAEGNQPQH
TRBV12-3/TRBV12-4	few	-	ASSLRDTMAF
TRBV12-3/TRBV12-4	-	-	ASRPSPVLPRDTEAF
TRBV27	-	-	ANRTGTSETQF
TRBV11-2	-	-	ASSEPRDEQY
TRBV20-1	few	-	SAREPLHPYEQY
TRBV6-1	-	TRBD1	ASIGQGSGQPRH
TRBV20-1	-	TRBD2	SADGTSGNNEQF
TRBV7-2	-	TRBD2	ASSPSGLAGAETQY
TRBV5-1	-	-	ASSLISPNEQF
TRBV5-1	-	TRBD2	ASSHGLAGRDNEQF
TRBV6-5	-	TRBD2	ASSYNLPGLAPNEQF
TRBV20-1	once	-	SATGLGQLKGTNQPQH
TRBV5-1	-	-	ASSPGSPGDTQY
TRBV10-3	few	TRBD1	ASCRDRGAEAF
TRBV28	-	TRBD2	ASSLGGNPPGANVLT
TRBV7-6	-	-	ASSLVQYNEQF
TRBV2	-	-	ASRRTENSNQPQH
TRBV7-3	few	-	ASSLGGGLKDTQY
TRBV28	-	-	ASSPNTNTGELF